The 14 T cell receptor beta chains listed next were all sequenced from one sample in a study of OX40 agonist ivuxolimab in advanced cancers. The protocol was immunoSEQ multiplex PCR, while the TCRdb copy is restricted to in-frame clones and leaves out a portion. Among fewer than 40,000 clones listed, roughly 69% were seen once. The sequenced sample was CD4+ or CD8+ T cells sorted from blood, obtained in a trial of the OX40 agonist ivuxolimab. These receptors were taken from an adult with an advanced solid tumor such as melanoma, head and neck, liver or kidney cancer.

The chain couples TRBV28 to TRBJ2-3; possibly TRBD2 for D (7 bases). Germline V gene data show CDR1 as MDHEN and CDR2 as SYDVKM. The V gene lost 6 bases and the J gene lost 0 bases, with 13 bases spanning the gap. This CDR3 region has 15 residues. CDR3 bases: TGTGCCAGCAGCCCCGGGGGGCTGAGCACAGATACGCAGTATTTT. This translates into CASSPGGLSTDTQYF.

This clone occurred a few times. This rearrangement joins TRBV9 to TRBJ2-7, with 9 nucleotides matching TRBD1. The length of the CDR3 is 16 residues. After removal of 3 bases from V and 5 bases from J, the junction contained 12 bases not matched to a gene. From germline, CDR1 is SGDLS and CDR2 YYNGEE. The CDR3 DNA reads as TGTGCCAGCAGCGAGAGTCCGGGACAGGGTCCTAACGAGCAGTACTTC. Protein product: CASSESPGQGPNEQYF.

By proportion, this clone is medium-sized. The chain combines TRBV5-6 with TRBJ1-3; TRBD1 is a possible D gene (6 bases). The germline gives CDR1 SGHDT, CDR2 YYEEEE. The CDR3 sequence is 14 residues long. V lost 0 bases, J lost 4 bases, and 8 bases lay in between. The CDR3 sequence is CASSLAGAGNTIYF. The CDR3, as DNA: TGTGCCAGCAGCTTGGCAGGGGCCGGAAACACCATATATTTT.

The chain combines TRBV2 with TRBJ1-5; 8 bases align to TRBD1. J lost 0 bases, V lost 4 bases, and 2 bases had no gene match. CDR1 and CDR2 from the germline V gene are SNHLY and FYNNEI. The CDR3 covers 15 residues. The CDR3 nucleotides read TGTGCCAGCAGTGGGGGACAGGTTAGCAATCAGCCCCAGCATTTT. Amino acids: CASSGGQVSNQPQHF. Full variable domain (missing parts from reference TRBV2 and TRBJ1-5): EPEVTQTPSHQVTQMGQEVILRCVPISNHLYFYWYRQILGQKVEFLVSFYNNEISEKSEIFDDQFSVERPDGSNFTLKIRSTKLEDSAMYFCASSGGQVSNQPQHFGDGTRLSIL.

The chain has TRBV2 and TRBJ2-5; 14 bases fit TRBD2. CDR1 is SNHLY and CDR2 is FYNNEI in the germline V gene. This CDR3 has 14 amino acids. V lost 10 bases, J lost 5 bases, and 6 bases stayed unmatched. The CDR3, as DNA: TGTGCCACTCGACTAGCGGGGGGGCGTGAGACCCAGTACTTC. This sequence encodes CATRLAGGRETQYF. Full variable domain (remainder filled in from reference TRBV2 and TRBJ2-5): EPEVTQTPSHQVTQMGQEVILRCVPISNHLYFYWYRQILGQKVEFLVSFYNNEISEKSEIFDDQFSVERPDGSNFTLKIRSTKLEDSAMYFCATRLAGGRETQYFGPGTRLLVL.

The chain links TRBV30 to TRBJ1-2; 7 nucleotides match TRBD1. The CDR3 covers 13 residues. Germline V lookup: CDR1 GTSNPN, CDR2 SVGIG (reference sequence). V lost 2 bases to trimming and J lost 6 bases; unmatched junction nucleotides: 6. The CDR3 protein is CAWSWGGGDGYTF. The CDR3 DNA sequence: TGTGCCTGGAGTTGGGGAGGGGGCGATGGCTACACCTTC. Together with reference TRBV30 and TRBJ1-2, the CDR3 gives the full variable domain: SQTIHQWPATLVQPVGSPLSLECTVEGTSNPNLYWYRQAAGRGLQLLFYSVGIGQISSEVPQNLSASRPQDRQFILSSKKLLLSDSGFYLCAWSWGGGDGYTFGSGTRLTVV.

The rearrangement joins TRBV5-4 to TRBJ2-7; 10 bases agree with TRBD2. V was clipped by 4 bases and J by 2 bases; unmatched bases: 6. Germline CDR1 SGHNT, CDR2 YYREEE (reference sequence). CDR3 length: 15 residues. The CDR3 loop reads CASSQGSGGAYEQYF. The CDR3 coding sequence is TGTGCCAGCAGCCAAGGGAGCGGGGGGGCCTACGAGCAGTACTTC.

This sequence joins TRBV5-4 and TRBJ2-1; 8 bases agree with TRBD1. V was clipped by 2 bases and J by 7 bases; unmatched bases: 5. The V gene's germline CDR1 is SGHNT and CDR2 YYREEE (reference sequence). The CDR3 consists of 14 residues. CDR3 amino acids: CASSFQGAANEQFF. The CDR3 DNA sequence: TGTGCCAGCAGCTTTCAGGGGGCGGCGAATGAGCAGTTCTTC.

This chain uses TRBV7-9 with TRBJ2-5; 11 bases fit TRBD2. This CDR3 has 14 amino acids. Trimming at V came to 5 bases and at J to 5 bases, leaving 4 bases not matched to a gene. CDR1 and CDR2 from the germline V gene are SEHNR and FQNEAQ (reference sequence). In nucleotides, the CDR3 is TGTGCCAGCAGCAATAGCGGGGGGGCCGAGACCCAGTACTTC. Its translation is CASSNSGGAETQYF. Drawing the rest from reference TRBV7-9 and TRBJ2-5, the complete variable domain is DTGVSQNPRHKITKRGQNVTFRCDPISEHNRLYWYRQTLGQGPEFLTYFQNEAQLEKSRLLSDRFSAERPKGSFSTLEIQRTEQGDSAMYLCASSNSGGAETQYFGPGTRLLVL.

This chain uses TRBV5-5 with TRBJ1-5; D remains unclear. This CDR3 has 17 amino acids. The V gene lost 0 bases and the J gene lost 5 bases, with 18 bases spanning the gap. The germline V gene encodes CDR1 SGHKS and CDR2 YYEKEE (reference sequence). Written as DNA, the CDR3 is TGTGCCAGCAGCTTGGTTCCTCAAGGGAAACGGGATCAGCCCCAGCATTTT. Its protein is CASSLVPQGKRDQPQHF.

The rearrangement joins TRBV10-3 to TRBJ2-3; D remains unclear. V was shortened by 10 bases and J by 5 bases, with 10 bases between the two germline ends. The CDR3 is 11 residues long. Germline V gene sequence: CDR1 ENHRY, CDR2 SYGVKD. CDR3 in DNA: TGTGCCACCGCATTAGGAGATACGCAGTATTTT. This gives the protein CATALGDTQYF.

This clone turned up a few times. The rearrangement uses TRBV5-1 and TRBJ2-1; D is perhaps TRBD1 or TRBD2 (5 bases each). Germline V gives CDR1 SGHRS, CDR2 YFSETQ. Trimming shortened V by 7 bases and J by 10 bases, and 21 bases separated the two germline ends. This CDR3 has 14 amino acids. The CDR3 nucleotides are TGCGCCAGCCGGGACGGGCAGCCGGGGACCGAGCAGTTCTTC. Its protein is CASRDGQPGTEQFF.

This clone was seen at least ten times. This chain links TRBV5-1 with TRBJ2-7; perhaps D is TRBD1 or TRBD2 (5 bases each). The CDR3 has 14 amino acids. Germline CDR1 reads SGHRS; CDR2 reads YFSETQ. Trimming removed 4 bases from V and 6 bases from J, with 17 bases in between. The CDR3 DNA reads as TGCGCCAGCAGCACCGGGACGCTAGGAAGCGAGCAGTACTTC. This encodes CASSTGTLGSEQYF.

The CDR3 DNA reads TGTGCCAGCAGTGGGGACAGGGGGTCCGAGCAGTACTTC. It specifies CASSGDRGSEQYF. The chain uses TRBV6-6 and TRBJ2-7, with TRBD1 matching over 11 bases. Trimming removed 5 bases from V and 6 bases from J; junction bases left unmatched: 3. CDR1 MNHNY and CDR2 SVGAGI come from the germline V gene (reference sequence). The CDR3 consists of 13 residues.